Listed below are T cell receptor beta chains from one sample, sequenced in a study of radiotherapy plus CTLA-4 blockade in lung cancer. TCRdb's table, derived via immunoSEQ multiplex PCR, lists solely in-frame clones and lacks some. The table lists 90,000 or so clones, about 90% of them singletons, with just over 2% in the top ten. The source was peripheral blood, collected from a patient treated with radiotherapy plus ipilimumab. These receptors were obtained from a human donor with non-small cell lung cancer who had a partial response to radiotherapy plus ipilimumab. Each CDR3 is given with its conserved first and last residue. D genes are given only for firm matches. Clone size is shown for a subset of rows, as once, few, many or a class of expanded clone.

CASSAAVYTEAFF | TGTGCCAGCTCAGCGGCCGTGTACACTGAAGCTTTCTTT | 13 | NA | TRBJ1-1 | TRBV6-6 | NA
CASSYGSGRNEQFF | TGTGCCAGCAGTTACGGTAGCGGGAGGAATGAGCAGTTCTTC | 14 | NA | TRBJ2-1 | TRBV6-5 | TRBD2
CASSAYSGAAYNEQFF | TGTGCCAGCAGTGCTTATAGCGGGGCCGCCTACAATGAGCAGTTCTTC | 16 | NA | TRBJ2-1 | TRBV6-1 | TRBD2
CASTLTGGVRGNSPLHF | TGTGCCAGTACCCTGACAGGGGGCGTGCGGGGTAATTCACCCCTCCACTTT | 17 | NA | TRBJ1-6 | TRBV19 | TRBD1
CATSRGLGTNEKLFF | TGTGCCACCAGCAGGGGGCTAGGAACTAATGAAAAACTGTTTTTT | 15 | NA | TRBJ1-4 | TRBV10-3 | TRBD1
CASSQDRGYAYTF | TGTGCCAGCAGTCAAGACAGGGGGTACGCCTACACCTTC | 13 | NA | TRBJ1-2 | TRBV28 | TRBD1
CASSPDRGYGNEQFF | TGTGCCAGCAGCCCTGACAGGGGCTACGGCAATGAGCAGTTCTTC | 15 | few | TRBJ2-1 | TRBV5-4 | TRBD1
CASSSHGGQSGKLFF | TGTGCCAGCAGTTCGCACGGGGGTCAGAGTGGAAAACTGTTTTTT | 15 | NA | TRBJ1-4 | TRBV28 | NA
CASSPQTSGRVYEQYF | TGTGCCAGCAGCCCCCAAACTAGCGGGAGGGTCTACGAGCAGTACTTC | 16 | NA | TRBJ2-7 | TRBV13 | TRBD2
CASRKRGEGTQYF | TGTGCCAGCAGGAAGAGAGGTGAAGGTACGCAGTATTTT | 13 | NA | TRBJ2-3 | TRBV7-2 | NA
CASSYSGRGYNQPQHF | TGTGCCAGCAGTTACTCGGGCAGGGGCTACAATCAGCCCCAGCATTTT | 16 | NA | TRBJ1-5 | TRBV6-5 | NA
CAISTGGHNYGYTF | TGTGCCATCAGTACAGGGGGCCATAACTATGGCTACACCTTC | 14 | few | TRBJ1-2 | TRBV10-3 | TRBD1
CASSEGRALAFF | TGTGCCAGCAGTGAGGGCAGGGCTCTTGCTTTCTTT | 12 | once | TRBJ1-1 | TRBV25-1 | NA
CAVGLASNEQFF | TGTGCCGTAGGACTAGCGTCCAATGAGCAGTTCTTC | 12 | NA | TRBJ2-1 | TRBV6-1 | TRBD2
CASSPGLAGETQYF | TGTGCCAGCAGCCCCGGACTAGCGGGAGAGACCCAGTACTTC | 14 | NA | TRBJ2-5 | TRBV27 | TRBD2
CASTQTSDNEQFF | TGTGCCAGCACCCAGACTAGTGACAATGAGCAGTTCTTC | 13 | NA | TRBJ2-1 | TRBV9 | NA
CASSRRDRLEAFF | TGTGCCAGTAGTAGAAGGGACAGGCTCGAAGCTTTCTTT | 13 | NA | TRBJ1-1 | TRBV19 | TRBD1